The rows below give T cell receptor beta chains drawn from one sample of a study of T cell changes during pregnancy in multiple sclerosis. TCRdb's table, derived via immunoSEQ multiplex PCR, lists solely in-frame clones and lacks some. The data show over 20,000 clones, about 89% seen once. The sample in question was CD4+ T cells from peripheral blood mononuclear cells, obtained in the third trimester of pregnancy. All receptors derive from a female donor in good health, enrolled as a control in a pregnancy study. The CDR3 runs from the conserved cysteine through the conserved F or W.

J gene: TRBJ2-7
V gene: TRBV4-1
CDR3 protein: CASSQPGQGHEQYF

J gene: TRBJ2-3
V gene: TRBV4-3
CDR3 protein: CASSSSATTDTQYF

J gene: TRBJ1-2
V gene: TRBV19
CDR3 protein: CASSTKGTGGGGYTF

J gene: TRBJ1-2
V gene: TRBV28
CDR3 protein: CASSHSVDRVGGYTF

J gene: TRBJ1-1
V gene: TRBV19
CDR3 protein: CASRQQGEPEAFF

J gene: TRBJ2-7
V gene: TRBV27
CDR3 protein: CASSLFGTGYYEQYF

J gene: TRBJ2-1
V gene: TRBV27
CDR3 protein: CASSIADWNEQFF

J gene: TRBJ2-1
V gene: TRBV5-1
CDR3 protein: CASSLVSSGEQFF

J gene: TRBJ1-6
V gene: TRBV28
CDR3 protein: CASTSQGGNNSPLHF

J gene: TRBJ2-3
V gene: TRBV2
CDR3 protein: CASLGVFSTDTQYF

J gene: TRBJ1-2
V gene: TRBV2
CDR3 protein: CASSLKLNYGYTF

J gene: TRBJ1-5
V gene: TRBV5-5
CDR3 protein: CASSLSGYSNQPQHF

J gene: TRBJ2-3
V gene: TRBV10-2
CDR3 protein: CASSERGGTTDTQYF

J gene: TRBJ1-5
V gene: TRBV30
CDR3 protein: CAWRSREGNQPQHF

J gene: TRBJ2-6
V gene: TRBV11-2
CDR3 protein: CASRVTGAGANVLTF

J gene: TRBJ2-6
V gene: TRBV5-4
CDR3 protein: CASSTDRGSAGANVLTF

J gene: TRBJ2-7
V gene: TRBV4-1
CDR3 protein: CASSQGLAGSYEQYF